The entry below gives a single T cell receptor (beta chain) sequence along with its context. This clone was observed once. Its binding antigen is unknown. Qualities for individual bases were not recorded, and no much larger clone is one base off. Libraries were prepared through the immunoSEQ multiplex PCR assay. A mixture of 60 forward primers for TCR Vbeta segments and 13 reverse primers for TCR Jbeta segments was used in the multiplex PCR. The CDR3 region of rearranged TCR beta genes was amplified from genomic DNA by a multiplex PCR assay. Amplified TCR beta libraries were sequenced as 87-base-pair reads on the Illumina HiSeq System. As for how the authors treated the data: A later analysis counted about 80 million unique TCR beta chains across the 600 to 850 repertoires, and 9 million to 14 million of these chains were shared by at least two donors. Raw reads were error-corrected and collapsed into unique sequences by a nearest-neighbor algorithm in which closely related sequences were merged to remove PCR and sequencing errors. CDR3 sequences were aligned to IMGT reference sequences to assign V, D and J gene segments. For a sequence to be retained, at least a six-nucleotide match to both a V gene segment and a J gene segment was required. Rearrangements were classified as productive when the CDR3 lacked stop codons and remained in frame with V and J, and all other rearrangements were classified as non-productive. CDR3 was defined by IMGT convention, running from the second conserved V-encoded cysteine to the conserved J-encoded phenylalanine. The earlier analysis of around 640 of the donors excluded sequences that lacked an unambiguous match to a single V gene segment. In an earlier analysis of about 590 of the donors, a V segment was called functional when productive rearrangements were above 56.7%, and segregating when the standard deviation between donors exceeded 5%. A statistical classification framework was built to diagnose cytomegalovirus status from the catalog of TCR beta chain sequences. V and J gene assignment, in a later analysis, came from comparing TCR nucleotide sequences with IMGT/GENE-DB human TR gene sequences. Using the TCRdist pipeline, a later analysis assigned CDR3 sequences along with most-parsimonious VDJ recombination scenarios. In a later analysis, each TCR beta chain was defined by its CDR3 amino acid sequence together with its V-gene family, and reads without a unique V-gene family were excluded. A later analysis removed 500 to 650 highly shared, low-generation-probability nucleotide sequences to deal with suspected cross-contamination and a sequencing artifact. In a later analysis, a clonal expansion index was calculated for each public chain from normalized within-repertoire ranks of inferred template counts. In a later analysis, generation probabilities were computed with a VDJ recombination model fitted to out-of-frame rearrangements, and the resulting probabilities were checked against IGoR. In a later analysis, hypergeometric tests were used to score TCR-TCR, TCR-HLA and TCR-CMV co-occurrence, with a repertoire-size bias correction applied to TCR pairs. False discovery rates were estimated in a later analysis by permuting HLA or CMV assignments 20 times. In a later analysis, co-occurring TCRs were grouped with DBSCAN, and TCRdist sequence similarity was added when clustering was performed within HLA-allele-positive subsets. Repertoires with fewer than 30,000 or more than 120,000 public chains were left out of co-occurrence clustering, as were roughly five repertoires with anomalous nucleotide sharing. TCRdb limited this immuneACCESS table to in-frame rearrangements with V and J called. A share of clones is missing; checked studies link under half to unresolved V genes, and the rest is unexplained. The V and J calls and clone size were taken over from that table, and D and trimming were inferred from the DNA. Counted in this sample were approximately 170,000 clones; approximately 88% of them appeared once. In total, the top ten clones hold more than 1% of the sample.

The data derive from a study of cytomegalovirus exposure and HLA in healthy donors (dated by TCRdb to the late 2010s). A note on the overall study: An earlier analysis of several hundred of the donors reported 250 to 300 Gb of sequence data and approximately 120 million unique TCR beta sequences obtained from about 170 million T cells. Alongside the repertoire data, information on donor age, sex, ethnicity and CMV serostatus was compiled. An earlier analysis of some 600 of the donors applied high-throughput TCR beta sequencing to assess whether each TCR beta V gene segment acted as functional or pseudogenic. Genome-wide SNP genotypes for about three fifths of the roughly 670 donors were used in a later genetic analysis, which treated that subset as a discovery cohort. An early release that covered 500 to 800 HLA-typed donors contained about 300 gigabases of sequencing data and approximately 85 million unique TCR sequences. The T cell repertoires of under 700 subjects were profiled by immunosequencing and related to cytomegalovirus serostatus. Of the roughly 390 genotyped donors, 81% fell in the genetic ancestry cluster associated with self-reported Caucasian donors. To study patterns of TCR occurrence, a later analysis re-analyzed previously published TCR beta repertoires from 666 donors and added high-resolution HLA genotyping. On average, roughly 200,000 unique TCR beta nucleotide sequences were sequenced per donor among 350 to 400 genotyped donors of the cohort, with roughly 18% of those sequences being non-productive. Because of strong linkage in the cohort, four to six DR-DQ haplotypes were treated as single units for association and clustering. Besides the first cohort of roughly 640 subjects, a separate validation cohort made up of over a hundred different subjects was used. All discovery cohort repertoires had been generated on a single sequencing platform. Both class I and class II loci were covered by HLA typing, at four-digit resolution. Typing coverage differed by locus: A, B, C, DRB1 and DQB1 were typed in roughly 629-630 donors, DQA1 in about 560, DPA1 in 606, and DPB1 in 400 to 490. The study was designed to test whether signatures of past pathogen exposure could be identified by cataloging public T cell receptors. To predict cytomegalovirus infection status, the study combined high-throughput TCR immunosequencing, statistical association of individual TCRs with disease status, and machine learning. In the later analysis, no new phenotypic data were used to find candidate immune exposures; instead, reliance was placed on TCR beta sequences and their occurrence across donors. The paper's findings and limits, for the study overall: It was suggested by the authors that the approach could potentially be generalized to other disease states and immunological phenotypes. HLA typing was unavailable for some donors at each locus, so association tests used only the typed subset. Because counts were too low, roughly 16 rarely observed V segments, including chromosome 9 orphons, were excluded from the earlier analysis of 587 of the donors. A later analysis found that TCR association rates varied across HLA loci, with DRB1 alleles showing the most associated TCRs and HLA-C alleles the fewest. In both the original and validation cohorts, the classifier was reported to diagnose cytomegalovirus status with high specificity and sensitivity. In a later genetic analysis, fewer N-insertions in productive TCRs were reported among donors in an Asian-associated ancestry cluster than the roughly 640-donor mean. A total of about 180 TCR beta chains were listed by the study as associated with cytomegalovirus. Most CMV-associated TCR beta chains appeared to be HLA-restricted in a later analysis, and the HLA associations seemed to be driven largely by CMV exposure. A few of the identified cytomegalovirus-associated TCR beta chains were confirmed in vitro to be specific for cytomegalovirus antigens. In a later analysis, HLA-associated TCR beta chains showed more clonal expansion and lower generation probabilities than non-associated chains that were equally common. A further reported finding was that TCR beta sequences accurately predicted the HLA-A and HLA-B alleles for most subjects in the first cohort. When HLA alleles, especially DR and DQ, strongly co-occurred, TCR associations were difficult to assign to individual alleles. The only immune exposure information available for the cohort was CMV serostatus. Sequencing depth was assumed to be roughly uniform across donors in the presence/absence analyses, though that assumption may not hold. In a later analysis, around 17,000 TCR beta sequences were associated with specific HLA alleles at a false discovery rate of 0.05. Across donors, most TCR sequences were observed very rarely, whereas some public TCRs were present in many individuals. Correlated functional status among segregating V segments might be attributable to linkage disequilibrium, but an unknown experimental factor could not be ruled out. In a later genetic analysis, a missense DCLRE1C variant was associated with V-gene and J-gene trimming of TCR beta chains, and the association was replicated in an independent cohort. A cluster of highly shared sequence variants was judged likely to be a technical artifact of the sequencing pipeline. Because the 87-base-pair reads could not distinguish some IMGT-functional V segments, including TRBV6-2 and TRBV6-3, those segments were excluded. The cohort was sequenced for TCR beta chains only, and without alpha or paired-chain data the features that could be detected were limited. An earlier analysis of roughly 570 of the donors showed that most TCR beta V segments appeared in productive rearrangements either about 90% or about 30% of the time, which broadly matched IMGT annotations. According to a later analysis, parvovirus B19, influenza, CMV and Epstein-Barr virus appeared linked to several top co-occurrence clusters.

Per the germline V gene (reference sequence), MNHEY is the CDR1 and SMNVEV is the CDR2. The CDR3 covers 18 residues, taking in both the cysteine and the phenylalanine. CDR3 DNA only is kept here, 54 bases in frame from base 1. The V end gives up 5 bases and the J end 4 bases, leaving 12 bases in the junction not matched to a gene. The cohort consisted of 600 or so healthy bone marrow donors. At the time of sampling, every cohort member was nominally healthy, though immune exposures that went unrecorded were likely present. The donor tested CMV seronegative and was one of the 352 seronegative cohort members. A peripheral blood sample was provided by each donor, and peripheral blood mononuclear cells were used for TCR beta sequencing. The Qiagen DNeasy Blood Extraction Kit was used to extract genomic DNA from the blood cell samples.

Sequenced: PBMCs. This TCR derives from a boy under 10 years old in good health and CMV-seronegative. Recombination joined TRBV27 with TRBJ2-3; 13 nucleotides in the junction match TRBD2. DNA sequence: TGTGCCAGCAGTCAAACTAGCGGGAGGGCCATATGGGCAGATACGCAGTATTTT. Its product reads: CASSQTSGRAIWADTQYF.